This T cell receptor beta chain was documented in a study of TIL therapy for anti-PD-1-resistant metastatic lung cancer. Study context: Half of patients were current or former smokers.

The immunoSEQ assay was v3. The data were produced by immunoSEQ multiplex PCR, yet TCRdb's version contains in-frame clones alone and is incomplete. The table shows about 50,000 clones, with about 86% occurring only once. The time point is: pre-treatment sample, taken before nivolumab and TIL therapy. This clone was seen once. CDR3 length: 14 residues. Germline loops: CDR1 SEHNR, CDR2 FQNEAQ (reference sequence). With 2 bases removed from V and 1 base from J, the gap between germline ends came to 8 bases. The rearrangement uses TRBV7-9 and TRBJ1-1; tentative D call: TRBD1 (5 bases). This clonotype was obtained from a person aged 25 to 80 with non-small cell lung cancer. Sequencing used blood, obtained at baseline. The CDR3 DNA reads as TGTGCCAGCAGCTTAACTGGGGGGAACACTGAAGCTTTCTTT. Translating it yields CASSLTGGNTEAFF.